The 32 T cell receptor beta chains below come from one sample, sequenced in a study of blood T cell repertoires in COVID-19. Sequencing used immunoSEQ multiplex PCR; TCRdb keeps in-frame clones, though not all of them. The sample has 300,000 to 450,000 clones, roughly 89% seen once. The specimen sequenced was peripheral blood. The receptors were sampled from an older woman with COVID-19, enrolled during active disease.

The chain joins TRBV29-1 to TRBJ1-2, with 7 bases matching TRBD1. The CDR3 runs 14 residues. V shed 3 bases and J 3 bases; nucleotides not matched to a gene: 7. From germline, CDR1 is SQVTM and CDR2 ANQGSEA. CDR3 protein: CSVDPDRVDYGYTF. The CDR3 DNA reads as TGCAGCGTTGACCCAGACAGGGTGGACTATGGCTACACCTTC.

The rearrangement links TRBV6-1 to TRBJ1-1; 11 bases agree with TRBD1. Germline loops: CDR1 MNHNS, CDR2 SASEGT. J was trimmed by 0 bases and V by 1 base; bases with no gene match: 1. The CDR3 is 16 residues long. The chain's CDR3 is CASSEVGQGVNTEAFF. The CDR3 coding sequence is TGTGCCAGCAGTGAAGTGGGACAGGGGGTGAACACTGAAGCTTTCTTT.

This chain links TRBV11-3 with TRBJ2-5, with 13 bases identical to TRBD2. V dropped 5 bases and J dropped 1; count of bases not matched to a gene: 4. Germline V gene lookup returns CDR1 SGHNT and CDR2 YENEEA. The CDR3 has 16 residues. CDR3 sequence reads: CASSPGLAGVQETQYF. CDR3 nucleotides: TGTGCCAGCAGCCCTGGACTAGCGGGAGTCCAAGAGACCCAGTACTTC.

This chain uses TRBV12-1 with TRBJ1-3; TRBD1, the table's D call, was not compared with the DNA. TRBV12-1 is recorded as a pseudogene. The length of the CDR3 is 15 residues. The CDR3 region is CASSPRDNSGNTIYF. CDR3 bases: TGTGCCAGCAGCCCTCGGGACAACTCTGGAAACACCATATATTTT.

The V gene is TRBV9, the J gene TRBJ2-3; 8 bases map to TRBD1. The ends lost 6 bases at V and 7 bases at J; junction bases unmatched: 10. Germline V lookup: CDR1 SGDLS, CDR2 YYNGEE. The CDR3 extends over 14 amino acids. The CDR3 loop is CASTPQGASNTQYF. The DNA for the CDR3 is TGTGCCAGCACCCCGCAGGGGGCCTCAAATACGCAGTATTTT.

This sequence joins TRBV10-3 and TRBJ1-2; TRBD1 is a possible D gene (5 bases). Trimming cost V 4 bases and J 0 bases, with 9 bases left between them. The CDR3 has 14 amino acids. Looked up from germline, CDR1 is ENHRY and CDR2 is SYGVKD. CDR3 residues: CAISADTSNYGYTF. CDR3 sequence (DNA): TGTGCCATCAGTGCGGACACTTCTAACTATGGCTACACCTTC.

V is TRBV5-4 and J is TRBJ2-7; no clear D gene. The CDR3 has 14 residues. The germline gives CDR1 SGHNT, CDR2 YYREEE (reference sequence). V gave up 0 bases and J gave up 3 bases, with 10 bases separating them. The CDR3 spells CASSLGPQYYEQYF. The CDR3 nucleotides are TGTGCCAGCAGCTTGGGCCCACAGTACTACGAGCAGTACTTC.

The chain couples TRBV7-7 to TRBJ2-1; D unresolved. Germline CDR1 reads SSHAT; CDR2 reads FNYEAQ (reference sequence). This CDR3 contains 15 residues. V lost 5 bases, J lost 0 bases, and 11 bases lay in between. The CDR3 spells CASSVTDSSYNEQFF. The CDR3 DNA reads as TGTGCCAGCAGCGTCACTGATAGCTCCTACAATGAGCAGTTCTTC.

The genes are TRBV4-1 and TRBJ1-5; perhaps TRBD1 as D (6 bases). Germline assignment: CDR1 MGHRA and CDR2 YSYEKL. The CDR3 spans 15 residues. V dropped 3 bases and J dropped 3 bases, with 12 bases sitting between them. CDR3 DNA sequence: TGCGCCAGCAGCCAGAGGACAGCTGACAATCAGCCCCAGCATTTT. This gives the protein CASSQRTADNQPQHF.

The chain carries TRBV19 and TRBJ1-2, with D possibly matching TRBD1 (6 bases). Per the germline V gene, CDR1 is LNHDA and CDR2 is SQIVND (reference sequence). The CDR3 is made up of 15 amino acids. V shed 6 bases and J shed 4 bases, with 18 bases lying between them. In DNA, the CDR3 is TGTGCCAGTAGCATTTGGCCGGACAGAACCTATGGCTACACCTTC. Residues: CASSIWPDRTYGYTF.

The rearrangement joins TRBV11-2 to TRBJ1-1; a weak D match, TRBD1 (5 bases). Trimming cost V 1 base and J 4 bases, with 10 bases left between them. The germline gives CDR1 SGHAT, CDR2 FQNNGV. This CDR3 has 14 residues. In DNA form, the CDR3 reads TGTGCCAGCAGCTTAGGGGGGGGGAGCACTGAAGCTTTCTTT. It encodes CASSLGGGSTEAFF.

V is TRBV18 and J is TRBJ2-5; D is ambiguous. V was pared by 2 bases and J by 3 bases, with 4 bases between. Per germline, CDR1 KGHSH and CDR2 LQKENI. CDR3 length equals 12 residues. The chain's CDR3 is CASSPFEETQYF. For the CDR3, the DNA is TGTGCCAGCTCACCATTCGAAGAGACCCAGTACTTC.

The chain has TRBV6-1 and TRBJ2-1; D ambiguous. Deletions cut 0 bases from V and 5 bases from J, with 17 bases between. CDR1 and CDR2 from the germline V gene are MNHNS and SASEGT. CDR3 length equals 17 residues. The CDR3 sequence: CASSEALLARGNNEQFF. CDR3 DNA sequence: TGTGCCAGCAGTGAAGCGCTTCTGGCTCGCGGTAACAATGAGCAGTTCTTC.

CDR3 coding DNA: TGTGCCAGCAGCTTAGGCAGGATCACTGAAGCTTTCTTT. Its translation: CASSLGRITEAFF. The chain employs TRBV11-3 and TRBJ1-1, with D unresolved. This CDR3 spans 13 amino acids. From germline, CDR1 is SGHNT and CDR2 YENEEA. Trimming shortened V by 1 base and J by 4 bases, and 7 bases separated the two germline ends. Full variable domain (remainder filled in from reference TRBV11-3 and TRBJ1-1): EAGVVQSPRYKIIEKKQPVAFWCNPISGHNTLYWYLQNLGQGPELLIRYENEEAVDDSQLPKDRFSAERLKGVDSTLKIQPAELGDSAVYLCASSLGRITEAFFGQGTRLTVV.

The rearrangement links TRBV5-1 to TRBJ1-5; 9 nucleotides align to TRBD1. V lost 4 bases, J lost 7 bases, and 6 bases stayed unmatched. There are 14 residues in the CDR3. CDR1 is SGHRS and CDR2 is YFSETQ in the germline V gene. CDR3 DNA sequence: TGCGCCAGCAGCATTGACAGGGGGGGACAGCCCCAGCATTTT. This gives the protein CASSIDRGGQPQHF.

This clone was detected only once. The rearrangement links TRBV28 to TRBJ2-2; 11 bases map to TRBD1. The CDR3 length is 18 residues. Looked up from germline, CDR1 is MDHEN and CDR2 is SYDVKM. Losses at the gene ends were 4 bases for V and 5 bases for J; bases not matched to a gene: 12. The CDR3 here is CASSSHLFGTGGTGELFF. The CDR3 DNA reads TGTGCCAGCAGTTCCCATCTCTTTGGGACAGGGGGAACCGGGGAGCTGTTTTTT.

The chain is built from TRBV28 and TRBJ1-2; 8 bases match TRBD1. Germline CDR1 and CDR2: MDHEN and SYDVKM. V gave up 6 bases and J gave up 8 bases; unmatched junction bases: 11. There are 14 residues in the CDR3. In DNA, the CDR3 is TGTGCCAGCAGGGAGACAGGGGAATGGCAGGGCTACACCTTC. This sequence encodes CASRETGEWQGYTF.

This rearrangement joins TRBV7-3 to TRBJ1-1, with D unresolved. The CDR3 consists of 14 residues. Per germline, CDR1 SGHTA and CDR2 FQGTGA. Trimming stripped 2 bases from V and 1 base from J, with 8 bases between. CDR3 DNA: TGTGCCAGCAGCTTAGGGAGAGGGAACACTGAAGCTTTCTTT. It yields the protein CASSLGRGNTEAFF.

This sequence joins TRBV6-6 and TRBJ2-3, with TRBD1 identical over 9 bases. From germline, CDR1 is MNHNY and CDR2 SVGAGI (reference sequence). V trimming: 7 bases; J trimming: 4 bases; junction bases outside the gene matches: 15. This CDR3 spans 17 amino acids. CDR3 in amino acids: CASTRRVGQGISDTQYF. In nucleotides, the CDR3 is TGTGCCAGCACTCGACGAGTCGGACAGGGGATCTCAGATACGCAGTATTTT.

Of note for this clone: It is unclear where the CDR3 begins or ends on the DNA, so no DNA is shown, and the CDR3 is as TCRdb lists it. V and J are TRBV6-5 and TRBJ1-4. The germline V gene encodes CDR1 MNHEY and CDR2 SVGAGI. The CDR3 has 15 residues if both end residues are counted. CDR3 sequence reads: CASSTSTLTNEKLFF.

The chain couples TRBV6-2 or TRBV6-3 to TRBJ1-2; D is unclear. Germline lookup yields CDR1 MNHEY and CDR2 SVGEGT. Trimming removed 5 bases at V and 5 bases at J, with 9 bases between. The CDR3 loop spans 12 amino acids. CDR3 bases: TGTGCCAGCAGTCACCAGTCGTATGGCTACACCTTC. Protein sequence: CASSHQSYGYTF.

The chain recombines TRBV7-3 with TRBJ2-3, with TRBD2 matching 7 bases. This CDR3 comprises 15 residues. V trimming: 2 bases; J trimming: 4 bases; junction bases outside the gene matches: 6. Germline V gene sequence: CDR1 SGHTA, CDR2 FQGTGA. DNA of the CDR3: TGTGCCAGCAGCTTATCCGGGGGGATCTCAGATACGCAGTATTTT. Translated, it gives CASSLSGGISDTQYF.

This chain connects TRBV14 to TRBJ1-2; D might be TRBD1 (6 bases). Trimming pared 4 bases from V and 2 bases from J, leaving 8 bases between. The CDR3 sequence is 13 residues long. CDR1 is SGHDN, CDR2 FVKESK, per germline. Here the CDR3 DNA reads TGTGCCAGCAGCCGAACAGGGAACTATGGCTACACCTTC. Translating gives CASSRTGNYGYTF.

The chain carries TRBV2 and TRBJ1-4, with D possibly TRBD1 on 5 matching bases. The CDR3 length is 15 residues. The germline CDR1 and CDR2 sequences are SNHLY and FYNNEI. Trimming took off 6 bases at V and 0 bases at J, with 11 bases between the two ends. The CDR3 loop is CASRERQSTNEKLFF. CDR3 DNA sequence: TGTGCCAGCAGGGAAAGACAGTCAACTAATGAAAAACTGTTTTTT.

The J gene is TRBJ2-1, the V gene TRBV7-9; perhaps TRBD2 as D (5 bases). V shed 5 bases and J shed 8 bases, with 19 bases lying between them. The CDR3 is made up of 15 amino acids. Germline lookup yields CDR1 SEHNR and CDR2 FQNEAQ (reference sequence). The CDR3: CASSAHREPKDEQFF. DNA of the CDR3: TGTGCCAGCAGCGCCCACCGGGAACCTAAGGATGAGCAGTTCTTC.

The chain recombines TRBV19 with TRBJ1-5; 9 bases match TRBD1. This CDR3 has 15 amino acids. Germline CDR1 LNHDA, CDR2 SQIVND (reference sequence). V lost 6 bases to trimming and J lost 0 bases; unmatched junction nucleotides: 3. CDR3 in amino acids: CASRGTGPSNQPQHF. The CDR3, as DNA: TGTGCCAGTAGGGGGACAGGGCCTAGCAATCAGCCCCAGCATTTT.

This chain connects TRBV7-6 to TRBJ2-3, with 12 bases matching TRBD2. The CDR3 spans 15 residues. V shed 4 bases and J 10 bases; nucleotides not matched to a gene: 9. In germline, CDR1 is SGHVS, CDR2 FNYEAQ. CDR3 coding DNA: TGTGCCAGCAGCTCTTCTAGCGGGGGGGGAGCGCCGCAGTATTTT. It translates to CASSSSSGGGAPQYF.

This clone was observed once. The CDR3 DNA is TGTGCCAGCAGCGTAGGGGGGTCAGGGGGATACAATGAGCAGTTCTTC. It specifies CASSVGGSGGYNEQFF. The chain couples TRBV9 to TRBJ2-1, with 7 bases fitting TRBD1. Germline V gene sequence: CDR1 SGDLS, CDR2 YYNGEE. J was trimmed by 4 bases and V by 0 bases; bases with no gene match: 7. The CDR3 runs 16 residues.

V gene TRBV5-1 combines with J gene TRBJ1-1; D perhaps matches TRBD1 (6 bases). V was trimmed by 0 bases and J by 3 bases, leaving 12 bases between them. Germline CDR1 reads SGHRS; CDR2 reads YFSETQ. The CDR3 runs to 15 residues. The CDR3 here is CASSLAGGSYTEAFF. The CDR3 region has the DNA TGCGCCAGCAGCTTGGCGGGGGGCTCTTACACTGAAGCTTTCTTT.

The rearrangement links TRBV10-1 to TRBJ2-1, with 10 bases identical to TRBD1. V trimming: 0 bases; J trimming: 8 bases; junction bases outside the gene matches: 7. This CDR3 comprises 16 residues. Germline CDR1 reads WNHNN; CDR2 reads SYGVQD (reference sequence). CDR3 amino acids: CASSESTGGSVYEQFF. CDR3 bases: TGCGCCAGCAGTGAGTCGACAGGGGGCTCCGTCTATGAGCAGTTCTTC.

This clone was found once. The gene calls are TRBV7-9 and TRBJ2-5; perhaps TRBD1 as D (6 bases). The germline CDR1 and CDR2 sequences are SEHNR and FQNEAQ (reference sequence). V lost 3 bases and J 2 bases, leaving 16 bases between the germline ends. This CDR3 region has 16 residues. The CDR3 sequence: CASSFLQGRAQETQYF. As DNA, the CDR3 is TGTGCCAGCAGCTTTCTACAGGGTAGAGCTCAAGAGACCCAGTACTTC.

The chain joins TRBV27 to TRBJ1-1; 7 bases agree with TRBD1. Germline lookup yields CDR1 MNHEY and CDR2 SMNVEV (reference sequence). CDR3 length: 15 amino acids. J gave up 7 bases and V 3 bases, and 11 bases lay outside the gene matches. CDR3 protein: CASSFSRPGTDEAFF. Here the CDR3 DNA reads TGTGCCAGCAGTTTTTCTCGTCCCGGGACAGATGAAGCTTTCTTT.